The text below deals with one T cell receptor beta chain. What it binds is not known. Profiling relied on immunoSEQ multiplex PCR, and the TCRdb table lists in-frame clones only, not all of them. There are some 180,000 clones in the sample; roughly nine tenths occur only once, and about 3.6% lies in the top ten. This sample was included in a study of T cell responses to AZD1222 COVID-19 vaccine. Overall study findings and caveats: White British ancestry dominated among donors, who included more females, and clonal diversity was possibly underestimated.

The sequence was obtained from an adult who received the MenACWY meningococcal vaccine as a control. The sample was peripheral blood, taken 28 days after the second dose of the MenACWY control vaccine.

The CDR3 is CASSPSLGGNTIYF. The CDR3 nucleotides are TGTGCCAGCAGCCCTTCCCTGGGGGGAAACACCATATATTTT. The J gene is TRBJ1-3, the V gene TRBV7-2; D not resolved. Germline assignment: CDR1 SGHTA and CDR2 FQGNSA. The CDR3 is made up of 14 amino acids. Between the trimmed V and J ends, which lost 5 bases and 4 bases, there was a span of 12 bases.